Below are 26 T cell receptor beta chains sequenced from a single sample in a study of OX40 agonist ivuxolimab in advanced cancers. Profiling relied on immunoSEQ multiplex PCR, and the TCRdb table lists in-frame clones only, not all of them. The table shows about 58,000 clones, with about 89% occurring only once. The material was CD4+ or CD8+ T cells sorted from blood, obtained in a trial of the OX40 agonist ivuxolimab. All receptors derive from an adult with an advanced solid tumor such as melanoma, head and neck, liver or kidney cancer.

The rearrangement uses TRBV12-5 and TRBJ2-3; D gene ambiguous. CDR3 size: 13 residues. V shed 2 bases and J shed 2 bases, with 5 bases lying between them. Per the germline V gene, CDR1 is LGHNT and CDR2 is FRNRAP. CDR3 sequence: CASGLSNTDTQYF. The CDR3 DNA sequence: TGTGCTAGTGGTTTGTCAAACACAGATACGCAGTATTTT.

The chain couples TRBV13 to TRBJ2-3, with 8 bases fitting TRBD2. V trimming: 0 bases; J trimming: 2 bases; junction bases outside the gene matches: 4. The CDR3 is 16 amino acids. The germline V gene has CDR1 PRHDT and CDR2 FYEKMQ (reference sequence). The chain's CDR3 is CASSLGGTRDTDTQYF. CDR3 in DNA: TGTGCCAGCAGCTTAGGAGGGACTAGAGACACAGATACGCAGTATTTT.

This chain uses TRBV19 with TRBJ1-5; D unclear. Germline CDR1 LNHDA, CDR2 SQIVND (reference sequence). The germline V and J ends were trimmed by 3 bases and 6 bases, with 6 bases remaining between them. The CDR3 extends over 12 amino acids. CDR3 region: CASSIGGQPQHF. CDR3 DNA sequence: TGTGCCAGTAGTATTGGTGGTCAGCCCCAGCATTTT.

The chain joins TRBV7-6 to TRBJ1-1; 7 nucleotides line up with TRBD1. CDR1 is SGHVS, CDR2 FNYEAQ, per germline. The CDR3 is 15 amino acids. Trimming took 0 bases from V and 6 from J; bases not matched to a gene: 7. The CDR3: CASSLAARGSAEAFF. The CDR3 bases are TGTGCCAGCAGCTTAGCCGCCAGGGGGTCGGCTGAAGCTTTCTTT.

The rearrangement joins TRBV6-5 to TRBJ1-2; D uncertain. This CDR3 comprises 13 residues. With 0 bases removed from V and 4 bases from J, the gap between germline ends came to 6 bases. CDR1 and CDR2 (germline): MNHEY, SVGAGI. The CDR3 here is CASSYSPSYGYTF. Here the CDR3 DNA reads TGTGCCAGCAGTTACTCGCCCAGCTATGGCTACACCTTC.

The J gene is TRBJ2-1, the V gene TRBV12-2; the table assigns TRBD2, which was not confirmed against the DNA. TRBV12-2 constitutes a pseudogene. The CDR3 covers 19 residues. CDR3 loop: CASRPLGGAEAGGYNEQFF. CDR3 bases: TGTGCAAGTCGCCCCCTGGGGGGCGCAGAAGCGGGAGGCTACAATGAGCAGTTCTTC.

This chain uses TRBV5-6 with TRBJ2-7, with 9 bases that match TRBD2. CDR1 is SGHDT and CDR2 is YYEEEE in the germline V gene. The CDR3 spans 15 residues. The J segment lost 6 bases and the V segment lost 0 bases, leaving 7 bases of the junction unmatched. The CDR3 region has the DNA TGTGCCAGCAGCTTGGGGCCGGGACTAGCTGGCGAGCAGTACGTC. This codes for CASSLGPGLAGEQYV.

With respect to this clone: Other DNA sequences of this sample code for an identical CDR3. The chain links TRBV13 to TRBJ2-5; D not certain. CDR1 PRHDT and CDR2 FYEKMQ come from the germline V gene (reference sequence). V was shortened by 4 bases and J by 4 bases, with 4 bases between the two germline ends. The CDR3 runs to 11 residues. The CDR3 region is CASSSGETQYF. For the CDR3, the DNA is TGTGCCAGCAGCTCGGGAGAGACCCAGTACTTC.

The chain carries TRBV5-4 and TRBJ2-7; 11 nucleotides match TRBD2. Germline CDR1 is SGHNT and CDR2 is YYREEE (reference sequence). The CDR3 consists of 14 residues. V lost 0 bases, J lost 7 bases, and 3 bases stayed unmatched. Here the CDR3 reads CASSLGLAGREQYV. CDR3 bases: TGTGCCAGCAGCTTGGGACTAGCGGGGAGGGAGCAGTACGTC.

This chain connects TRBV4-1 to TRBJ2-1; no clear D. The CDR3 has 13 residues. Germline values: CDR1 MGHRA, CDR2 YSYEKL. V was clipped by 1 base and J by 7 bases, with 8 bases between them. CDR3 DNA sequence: TGCGCCAGCAGCCAAGCCCCTGGGAATGAGCAGTTCTTC. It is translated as CASSQAPGNEQFF.

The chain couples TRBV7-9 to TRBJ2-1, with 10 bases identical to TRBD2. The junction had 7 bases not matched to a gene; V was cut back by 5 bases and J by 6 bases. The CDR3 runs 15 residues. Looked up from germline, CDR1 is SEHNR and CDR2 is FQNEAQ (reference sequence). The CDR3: CASSPSGRALNEQFF. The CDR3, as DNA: TGTGCCAGCAGCCCCAGCGGGAGGGCCCTCAATGAGCAGTTCTTC.

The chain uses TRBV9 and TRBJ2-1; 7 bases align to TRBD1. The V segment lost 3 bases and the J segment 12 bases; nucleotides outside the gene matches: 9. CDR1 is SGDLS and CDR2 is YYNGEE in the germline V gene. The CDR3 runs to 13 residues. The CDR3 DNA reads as TGTGCCAGCAGCGGATGGGACAGCGATGGGCAGTTCTTC. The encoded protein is CASSGWDSDGQFF.

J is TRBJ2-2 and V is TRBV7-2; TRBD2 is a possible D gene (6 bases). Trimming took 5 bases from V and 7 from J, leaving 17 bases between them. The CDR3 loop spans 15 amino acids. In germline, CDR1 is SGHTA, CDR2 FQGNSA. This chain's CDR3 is CASSPRDSSFGELFF. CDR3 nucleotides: TGTGCCAGCAGCCCAAGGGACTCCTCGTTCGGGGAGCTGTTTTTT.

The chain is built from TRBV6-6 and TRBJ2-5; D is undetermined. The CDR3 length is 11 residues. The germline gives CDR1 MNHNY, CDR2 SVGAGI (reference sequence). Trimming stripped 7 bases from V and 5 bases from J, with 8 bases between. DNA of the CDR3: TGTGCCAGCAAGGAGAGGGAGACCCAGTACTTC. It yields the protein CASKERETQYF.

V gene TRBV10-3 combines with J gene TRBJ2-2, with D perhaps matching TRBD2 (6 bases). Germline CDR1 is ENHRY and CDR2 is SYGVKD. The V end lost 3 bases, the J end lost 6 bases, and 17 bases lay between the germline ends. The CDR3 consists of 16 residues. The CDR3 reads CAISEDKGPGAGELFF. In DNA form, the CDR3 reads TGTGCCATCAGTGAAGATAAGGGCCCGGGGGCCGGGGAGCTGTTTTTT.

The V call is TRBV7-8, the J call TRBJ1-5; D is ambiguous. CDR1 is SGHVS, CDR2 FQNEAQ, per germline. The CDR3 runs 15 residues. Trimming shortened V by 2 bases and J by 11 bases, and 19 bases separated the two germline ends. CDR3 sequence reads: CASSLRGQTTSAQHF. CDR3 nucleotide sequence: TGTGCCAGCAGCTTACGCGGGCAGACCACGTCGGCCCAGCATTTT.

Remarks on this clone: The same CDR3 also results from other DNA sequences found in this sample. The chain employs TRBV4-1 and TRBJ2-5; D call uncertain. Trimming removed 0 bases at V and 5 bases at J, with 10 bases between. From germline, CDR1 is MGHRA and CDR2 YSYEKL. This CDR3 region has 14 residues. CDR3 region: CASSQEQVGETQYF. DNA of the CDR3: TGCGCCAGCAGCCAAGAACAAGTTGGGGAGACCCAGTACTTC.

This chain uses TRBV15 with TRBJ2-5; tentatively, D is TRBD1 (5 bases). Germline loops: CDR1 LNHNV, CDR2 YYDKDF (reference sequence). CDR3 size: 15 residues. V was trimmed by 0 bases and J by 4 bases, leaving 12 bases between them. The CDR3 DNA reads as TGTGCCACCAGCAGAGATAGACAGCTCGGAGAGACCCAGTACTTC. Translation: CATSRDRQLGETQYF. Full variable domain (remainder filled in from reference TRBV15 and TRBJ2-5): DAMVIQNPRYQVTQFGKPVTLSCSQTLNHNVMYWYQQKSSQAPKLLFHYYDKDFNNEADTPDNFQSRRPNTSFCFLDIRSPGLGDTAMYLCATSRDRQLGETQYFGPGTRLLVL.

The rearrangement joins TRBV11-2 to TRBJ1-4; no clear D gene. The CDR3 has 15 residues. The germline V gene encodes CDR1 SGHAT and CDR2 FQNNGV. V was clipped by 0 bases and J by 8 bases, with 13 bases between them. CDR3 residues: CASSLEVPASEKLFF. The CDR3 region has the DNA TGTGCCAGCAGCTTAGAGGTACCCGCGAGCGAAAAACTGTTTTTT. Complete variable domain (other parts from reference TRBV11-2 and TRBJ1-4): EAGVAQSPRYKIIEKRQSVAFWCNPISGHATLYWYQQILGQGPKLLIQFQNNGVVDDSQLPKDRFSAERLKGVDSTLKIQPAKLEDSAVYLCASSLEVPASEKLFFGSGTQLSVL.

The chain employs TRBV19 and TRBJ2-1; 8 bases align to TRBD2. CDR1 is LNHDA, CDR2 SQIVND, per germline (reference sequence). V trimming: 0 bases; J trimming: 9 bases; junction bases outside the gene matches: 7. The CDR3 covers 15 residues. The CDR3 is CASSIDTAGASEQFF. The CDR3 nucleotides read TGTGCCAGTAGTATAGATACAGCGGGAGCGAGTGAGCAGTTCTTC.

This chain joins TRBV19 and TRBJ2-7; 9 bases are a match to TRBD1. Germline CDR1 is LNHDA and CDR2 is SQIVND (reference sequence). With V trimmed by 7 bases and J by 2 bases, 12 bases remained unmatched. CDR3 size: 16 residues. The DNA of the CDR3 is TGTGCCAGTATAAAATACGGGGACAGGGAAGCCTACGAGCAGTACTTC. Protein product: CASIKYGDREAYEQYF. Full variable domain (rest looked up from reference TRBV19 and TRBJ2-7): DGGITQSPKYLFRKEGQNVTLSCEQNLNHDAMYWYRQDPGQGLRLIYYSQIVNDFQKGDIAEGYSVSREKKESFPLTVTSAQKNPTAFYLCASIKYGDREAYEQYFGPGTRLTVT.

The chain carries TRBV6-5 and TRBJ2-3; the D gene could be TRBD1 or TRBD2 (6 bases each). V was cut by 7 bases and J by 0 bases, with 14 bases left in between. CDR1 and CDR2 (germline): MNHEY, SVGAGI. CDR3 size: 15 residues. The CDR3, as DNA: TGTGCCAGCAAGTGGCGGGACACTAGCACAGATACGCAGTATTTT. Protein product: CASKWRDTSTDTQYF.

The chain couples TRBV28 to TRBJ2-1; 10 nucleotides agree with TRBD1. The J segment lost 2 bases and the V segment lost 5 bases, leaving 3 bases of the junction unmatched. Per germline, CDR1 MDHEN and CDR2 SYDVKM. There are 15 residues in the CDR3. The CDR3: CASSPDRGAYNEQFF. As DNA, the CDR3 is TGTGCCAGCAGTCCGGACAGGGGGGCCTACAATGAGCAGTTCTTC.

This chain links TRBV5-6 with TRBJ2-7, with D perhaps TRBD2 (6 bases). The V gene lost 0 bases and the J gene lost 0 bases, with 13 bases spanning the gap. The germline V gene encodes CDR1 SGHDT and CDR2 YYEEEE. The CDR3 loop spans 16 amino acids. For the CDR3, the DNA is TGTGCCAGCAGCTTGGGACTAGTGACTGCCTCCTACGAGCAGTACGTC. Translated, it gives CASSLGLVTASYEQYV.

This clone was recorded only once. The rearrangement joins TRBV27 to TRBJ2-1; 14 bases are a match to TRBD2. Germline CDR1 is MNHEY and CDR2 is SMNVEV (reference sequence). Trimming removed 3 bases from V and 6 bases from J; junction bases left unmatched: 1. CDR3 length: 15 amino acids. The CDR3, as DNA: TGTGCCAGCAGTTTCGGGACTAGCGGGAGCAATGAGCAGTTCTTC. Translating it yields CASSFGTSGSNEQFF.

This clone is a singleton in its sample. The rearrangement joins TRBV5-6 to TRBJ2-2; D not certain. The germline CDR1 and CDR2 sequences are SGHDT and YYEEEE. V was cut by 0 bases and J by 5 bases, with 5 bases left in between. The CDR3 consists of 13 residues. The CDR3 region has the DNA TGTGCCAGCAGCTTGGTACAAACCGGGGAGCTGTTTTTT. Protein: CASSLVQTGELFF.